These 27 T cell receptor beta chains originate from one sample sequenced in a study of metastatic and nonmetastatic thyroid tumors. TCRdb re-clonotyped the PCR reads through MiXCR. The sample records around 22,000 clones, less than 25% being singletons. Patients were all untreated before their thyroid surgery. The material sequenced was blood. Every receptor here comes from a female donor with papillary thyroid cancer or a benign thyroid nodule (not recorded which). Some clones in this sample may be carry-over from other donors' samples.

This clone was found many times. The chain uses TRBV11-2 and TRBJ2-2; 8 nucleotides line up with TRBD2. The junction had 2 bases not matched to a gene; V was cut back by 2 bases and J by 0 bases. From germline, CDR1 is SGHAT and CDR2 FQNNGV. This CDR3 spans 16 amino acids. The CDR3 bases are TGTGCCAGCAGCTTAAGGGGACTAGCGAACACCGGGGAGCTGTTTTTT. Translation gives CASSLRGLANTGELFF.

The chain has TRBV12-3 or TRBV12-4 and TRBJ2-2; D unresolved. Trimming took 5 bases from V and 7 from J, leaving 17 bases between them. This CDR3 has 15 residues. CDR3 DNA sequence: TGTGCCAGCAGTCCCGTGACCCCCCCGGGCGGGGAGCTGTTTTTT. Amino acid sequence: CASSPVTPPGGELFF.

This clone occurred many times. This CDR3 reads CASSRASGRYSTDTQYF. CDR3 bases: TGTGCCAGCAGTCGCGCTAGCGGGCGTTATAGCACAGATACGCAGTATTTT. The gene calls are TRBV14 and TRBJ2-3, with 8 nucleotides matching TRBD2. This CDR3 has 17 amino acids. In germline, CDR1 is SGHDN, CDR2 FVKESK. Trimming at V came to 6 bases and at J to 0 bases, leaving 11 bases not matched to a gene.

To note about this clone: Germline is not matched at one junction end, which may reflect a read error. V usage is TRBV19 and J usage is TRBJ2-7; D possibly corresponds to TRBD2 (5 bases). Germline V gene data show CDR1 as LNHDA and CDR2 as SQIVND (reference sequence). The CDR3 runs to 14 residues. This chain's CDR3 is CASSLTSKPYEQYF. The CDR3 DNA follows: TGCGCCAGTAGTCTAACTAGTAAACCCTACGAGCAGTACTTC.

This clone is medium-sized. The chain uses TRBV2 and TRBJ2-7; 9 nucleotides match TRBD1. Germline CDR1 reads SNHLY; CDR2 reads FYNNEI. This CDR3 has 15 residues. Trimming took 4 bases from V and 4 from J; bases not matched to a gene: 8. The CDR3 bases are TGTGCCAGCAGTGGGACAGGGGCCCTGCGATACGAGCAGTACTTC. It specifies CASSGTGALRYEQYF.

The chain couples TRBV20-1 to TRBJ2-1; D call uncertain. The V gene lost 0 bases and the J gene lost 2 bases, with 11 bases spanning the gap. In germline, CDR1 is DFQATT, CDR2 SNEGSKA (reference sequence). The CDR3 runs 15 residues. The CDR3 coding sequence is TGCAGTGCTAGAGAGATTTCATCCGCCTACAATGAGCAGTTCTTC. The encoded protein is CSAREISSAYNEQFF.

In this sample, this clone turned up many times. The rearrangement uses TRBV6-4 and TRBJ2-1; D uncertain. V gave up 2 bases and J gave up 5 bases, with 7 bases separating them. Germline V gene lookup returns CDR1 MRHNA and CDR2 SNTAGT. CDR3 size: 13 residues. The CDR3, as DNA: TGTGCCAGCAGTGACCAGGCCCACAATGAGCAGTTCTTC. Translating gives CASSDQAHNEQFF.

This chain joins TRBV7-9 and TRBJ2-7; tentatively, D is TRBD2 (6 bases). Looked up from germline, CDR1 is SEHNR and CDR2 is FQNEAQ (reference sequence). The CDR3 consists of 12 residues. V was shortened by 10 bases and J by 3 bases, with 13 bases between the two germline ends. The CDR3 DNA is TGTGCCAACAGACCCGGGGGCTACGAGCAGTACTTC. This sequence encodes CANRPGGYEQYF.

The V gene is TRBV6-1, the J gene TRBJ2-7; D is possibly TRBD1 or TRBD2 (5 bases each). The germline V gene encodes CDR1 MNHNS and CDR2 SASEGT. Trimming left V 6 bases short and J 3 bases short, with 12 bases between. This CDR3 contains 13 residues. The CDR3, as DNA: TGTGCCAGCAGACCCGGGACCCTCTACGAGCAGTACTTC. It codes for CASRPGTLYEQYF.

This clone appeared once. The V gene is TRBV20-1, the J gene TRBJ2-7, with TRBD1 matching over 8 bases. With V trimmed by 3 bases and J by 3 bases, 4 bases remained unmatched. CDR1 and CDR2 (germline): DFQATT, SNEGSKA (reference sequence). This CDR3 contains 13 residues. For the CDR3, the DNA is TGCAGTGCTAGTAGGACAGGGAACTACGAGCAGTACTTC. Protein product: CSASRTGNYEQYF.

As to this clone: One end of the junction does not line up with germline, which may come from a read error. V is TRBV6-1 and J is TRBJ1-2, with 8 positions matching TRBD1. CDR1 and CDR2 from the germline V gene are MNHNS and SASEGT. There are 14 residues in the CDR3. Here the CDR3 reads CASSGTGTIYGHTF. The DNA for the CDR3 is TGTGCCAGCAGTGGGACAGGGACTATTTATGGCCACACCTTC.

This clone was counted ten times or more. The rearrangement joins TRBV5-4 to TRBJ1-1, with 7 bases that match TRBD1. Germline V gives CDR1 SGHNT, CDR2 YYREEE (reference sequence). This CDR3 is built from 15 residues. With 9 bases clipped from V and 2 bases from J, the junction kept 13 bases outside the gene matches. The chain's CDR3 is CATSDRSPGNTEAFF. The CDR3 nucleotides are TGTGCCACCTCGGACAGGTCTCCCGGAAACACTGAAGCTTTCTTT. The full variable domain, rest sourced from reference TRBV5-4 and TRBJ1-1, is ETGVTQSPTHLIKTRGQQVTLRCSSQSGHNTVSWYQQALGQGPQFIFQYYREEENGRGNFPPRFSGLQFPNYSSELNVNALELDDSALYLCATSDRSPGNTEAFFGQGTRLTVV.

This clone was seen only once. A read error may produce the germline difference seen at one junction end. The rearrangement joins TRBV7-3 to TRBJ2-1, with D perhaps assigned TRBD1 or TRBD2 (5 bases each). The CDR3 totals 16 residues. In germline, CDR1 is SGHTA, CDR2 FQGTGA. The CDR3 reads CASSLIGTPTGNVQFF. The CDR3, as DNA: TGTGCCAGCAGTTTAATAGGGACCCCAACGGGCAATGTGCAGTTCTTC.

This clone was seen many times. The CDR3 bases are TGCGCCAGCAGCCAAGAAGTGGGCAGGGGAGGCTACGAGCAGTACTTC. It translates to CASSQEVGRGGYEQYF. The rearrangement joins TRBV4-3 to TRBJ2-7, with D perhaps matching TRBD1 or TRBD2 (6 bases each). Germline V gene data show CDR1 as LGHNA and CDR2 as YSLEER. The V end was cut by 0 bases, the J end by 3 bases, with 15 bases between. CDR3 length: 16 amino acids.

Regarding this clone: This may arise from a read error, as a much more abundant clone is one base away. This chain links TRBV25-1 with TRBJ2-1; TRBD1 aligns across 10 bases. Germline-derived CDR1 and CDR2 are MGHDK and SYGVNS. The length of the CDR3 is 14 residues. Germline trimming cut 6 bases from V and 8 bases from J; bases unmatched to any gene: 7. CDR3 sequence (DNA): TGTGCCAGCAGCTCCCGGGACAGGGGCCATGAGCAGTTCTTC. Amino acids: CASSSRDRGHEQFF.

This clone showed up many times. The gene calls are TRBV20-1 and TRBJ2-5, with a possible D match to TRBD2 (5 bases). Trimming cost V 6 bases and J 2 bases, with 16 bases left between them. The germline V gene encodes CDR1 DFQATT and CDR2 SNEGSKA (reference sequence). The CDR3 consists of 14 residues. The CDR3 here is CSAIVGGLQETQYF. CDR3 nucleotides: TGCAGTGCCATCGTAGGAGGACTTCAAGAGACCCAGTACTTC.

This clone was observed a single time. Lacking the conserved final phenylalanine or tryptophan, this CDR3 likely reflects a read error. The DNA is left out, because the CDR3 cannot be placed on it with certainty; the CDR3 is given as TCRdb lists it. This chain uses TRBV25-1 with TRBJ1-1; TRBD1, the D gene given by the table, was not confirmed from the DNA. Germline lookup yields CDR1 MGHDK and CDR2 SYGVNS. The CDR3 region is 16 residues in length, termini included. CDR3 residues: CASSDPRQGLYTEALL.

By share of the sample, this clone is medium-sized. The chain couples TRBV27 to TRBJ2-1, with 7 bases that match TRBD2. Germline assignment: CDR1 MNHEY and CDR2 SMNVEV (reference sequence). The CDR3 sequence is 15 residues long. The V gene end was trimmed by 4 bases and the J gene end by 8 bases; junction bases not matched to a gene: 11. DNA of the CDR3: TGTGCCAGCAGTTCCGGACTAGGATCTGGCGATGAGCAGTTCTTC. This sequence encodes CASSSGLGSGDEQFF.

This clone was seen many times. The genes are TRBV10-2 and TRBJ2-5; the D gene is possibly TRBD2 (7 bases). The CDR3 covers 15 residues. V was shortened by 0 bases and J by 2 bases, with 10 bases between the two germline ends. The germline CDR1 and CDR2 sequences are WSHSY and SAAADI. DNA for the CDR3: TGCGCCAGCAGTGAGTCGGGGGGGCGGCAAGAGACCCAGTACTTC. Protein: CASSESGGRQETQYF.

This clone has only a few counts. The chain has TRBV6-1 and TRBJ2-1; a weak D match, TRBD2 (5 bases). This CDR3 comprises 14 residues. The germline V gene encodes CDR1 MNHNS and CDR2 SASEGT. V lost 7 bases, J lost 5 bases, and 15 bases lay in between. Here the CDR3 DNA reads TGTGCCAGCACCCGAGAGGGTGCCCACAATGAGCAGTTCTTC. Amino acid sequence: CASTREGAHNEQFF.

The J gene is TRBJ2-7, the V gene TRBV3-1; D uncertain. Looked up from germline, CDR1 is LGHDT and CDR2 is YNNKEL (reference sequence). The ends were cut back, 0 bases at V and 2 bases at J, with 5 bases in the middle. The CDR3 covers 13 residues. The CDR3 spells CASSQEDTYEQYF. The CDR3 DNA sequence: TGTGCCAGCAGCCAAGAAGATACCTACGAGCAGTACTTC.

This clone has ten or more counts. V usage is TRBV5-1 and J usage is TRBJ2-3; D not certain. Trimming cost V 0 bases and J 4 bases, with 9 bases left between them. The CDR3 is 14 residues long. Germline loops: CDR1 SGHRS, CDR2 YFSETQ. CDR3 sequence (DNA): TGCGCCAGCAGCTTGGAAGGATCCCCAGATACGCAGTATTTT. Its translation: CASSLEGSPDTQYF.

This clone was detected ten times or more. J is TRBJ2-6 and V is TRBV5-1, with 9 bases matching TRBD1. The ends lost 4 bases at V and 0 bases at J; junction bases unmatched: 8. The CDR3 length is 18 residues. From germline, CDR1 is SGHRS and CDR2 YFSETQ. The CDR3 protein is CASSASGQGASGANVLTF. The CDR3 nucleotides read TGCGCCAGCAGCGCCTCGGGACAGGGAGCCTCTGGGGCCAACGTCCTGACTTTC.

This clone has ten or more counts. An end of the junction differs from the germline gene, which may be a read error. The CDR3 reads CASSGADGGVNEQYF. DNA of the CDR3: TGCGCCAGCAGTGGAGCAGACGGGGGGGTTAACGAGCAGTACTTC. The chain combines TRBV6-1 with TRBJ2-7; 8 positions match TRBD2. The CDR3 runs to 15 residues. Germline loops: CDR1 MNHNS, CDR2 SASEGT.

This clone was counted at least ten times. The chain is built from TRBV20-1 and TRBJ1-5, with D unclear. This CDR3 has 13 amino acids. In germline, CDR1 is DFQATT, CDR2 SNEGSKA (reference sequence). V was shortened by 4 bases and J by 2 bases, with 9 bases between the two germline ends. This CDR3 reads CSAMGGGNQPQHF. The CDR3 region has the DNA TGCAGTGCTATGGGAGGTGGCAATCAGCCCCAGCATTTT.

The V gene is TRBV3-1, the J gene TRBJ2-5, with D unresolved. From germline, CDR1 is LGHDT and CDR2 YNNKEL (reference sequence). The ends were cut back, 4 bases at V and 5 bases at J, with 14 bases in the middle. The CDR3 is 14 residues long. CDR3 in amino acids: CASSRSNLRETQYF. CDR3 DNA sequence: TGTGCCAGCAGCCGGTCGAACCTTAGGGAGACCCAGTACTTC.

With regard to this clone: At one end, the junction sequence differs from germline, possibly due to a read error. This chain links TRBV19 with TRBJ2-7, with D perhaps matching TRBD1 (6 bases). Germline V gives CDR1 LNHDA, CDR2 SQIVND (reference sequence). This CDR3 region has 13 residues. This CDR3 reads CASIPQGRNELYF. Here the CDR3 DNA reads TGTGCCAGTATCCCACAGGGAAGGAACGAGCTGTACTTC.